Each of the 32 T cell receptor beta chains below was sequenced from the same sample in a study of a mutant IDH1 vaccine in newly diagnosed glioma. Time point indicated: week 47, end of study. A single vaccine dose contained 300 ug of mutant IDH1 20-mer peptide, and topical imiquimod was used with it. These receptors' targets are unknown. Repertoires were generated with immunoSEQ multiplex PCR, while TCRdb's copy carries only in-frame clones and drops some. This sample has tens of thousands of clones, with about three quarters found just once. The specimen comprised PBMCs, sampled from a glioma patient whose treatment included an IDH1 peptide vaccine. The receptors were sampled from a woman aged 40 to 55 with glioma. Some clones in this sample may be carry-over from other donors' samples.

V and J are TRBV28 and TRBJ2-7; TRBD1 agrees at 9 bases. The CDR3 has 15 amino acids. J lost 5 bases, V lost 6 bases, and 11 bases had no gene match. Looked up from germline, CDR1 is MDHEN and CDR2 is SYDVKM. In DNA, the CDR3 is TGTGCCAGCAGACATGCTCCGGGACAGGGCCACGAGCAGTACTTC. Protein product: CASRHAPGQGHEQYF.

The gene calls are TRBV4-3 and TRBJ1-1, with D perhaps matching TRBD1 (6 bases). Trimming left V 0 bases short and J 1 base short, with 15 bases between. CDR1 LGHNA and CDR2 YSLEER come from the germline V gene. This CDR3 is built from 17 residues. The CDR3 DNA reads as TGCGCCAGCAGCCAAGATAACCAAGGGGGAGAGAACACTGAAGCTTTCTTT. It specifies CASSQDNQGGENTEAFF.

The CDR3 reads CASSSPEGASNEQFF. The CDR3 nucleotides are TGTGCCAGCAGCTCCCCGGAGGGAGCATCCAATGAGCAGTTCTTC. This chain joins TRBV7-9 and TRBJ2-1; D might be TRBD2 (6 bases). The germline gives CDR1 SEHNR, CDR2 FQNEAQ (reference sequence). The CDR3 covers 15 residues. V lost 4 bases and J lost 6, with 16 bases in between. The entire variable domain, with the rest obtained from reference TRBV7-9 and TRBJ2-1, is as follows: DTGVSQNPRHKITKRGQNVTFRCDPISEHNRLYWYRQTLGQGPEFLTYFQNEAQLEKSRLLSDRFSAERPKGSFSTLEIQRTEQGDSAMYLCASSSPEGASNEQFFGPGTRLTVL.

V usage is TRBV28 and J usage is TRBJ2-7, with 14 bases matching TRBD2. Germline V gene data show CDR1 as MDHEN and CDR2 as SYDVKM. With 6 bases clipped from V and 6 bases from J, the junction kept 10 bases outside the gene matches. The CDR3 length is 16 residues. The DNA for the CDR3 is TGTGCCAGCAGGACTAGCGGGGGGGCTACAATGGGCGAGCAGTACTTC. Residues: CASRTSGGATMGEQYF.

The chain links TRBV7-2 to TRBJ1-3; 8 bases agree with TRBD1. Trimming removed 8 bases from V and 2 bases from J; junction bases left unmatched: 5. Germline CDR1 and CDR2: SGHTA and FQGNSA. CDR3 length: 14 residues. The CDR3 here is CASPQGAAGNTIYF. As DNA, the CDR3 is TGTGCCAGCCCCCAGGGGGCCGCTGGAAACACCATATATTTT.

The V and J genes are TRBV6-1 and TRBJ1-6; possible D gene TRBD1, 6 bases. Per the germline V gene, CDR1 is MNHNS and CDR2 is SASEGT. The CDR3 loop spans 14 amino acids. V shed 6 bases and J shed 7 bases, with 13 bases lying between them. CDR3 bases: TGTGCCAGCAGGACAGGAGCGAAGAATTCACCCCTCCACTTT. Protein: CASRTGAKNSPLHF.

This chain joins TRBV10-3 and TRBJ2-3; 9 positions match TRBD1. V trimming: 6 bases; J trimming: 3 bases; junction bases outside the gene matches: 4. Germline V CDR1 and CDR2: ENHRY, SYGVKD. This CDR3 is 14 amino acids long. The CDR3 region is CAIRWDRVTDTQYF. The CDR3 coding sequence is TGTGCCATCAGGTGGGACAGGGTTACAGATACGCAGTATTTT.

This clone was counted once. V gene TRBV4-3 combines with J gene TRBJ1-6; perhaps TRBD1 as D (5 bases). Per germline, CDR1 LGHNA and CDR2 YSLEER. Deletions cut 0 bases from V and 14 bases from J, with 14 bases between. The CDR3 loop spans 14 amino acids. In DNA, the CDR3 is TGCGCCAGCAGCCAAGAGGTTCAGGGCGGTTCCCTCCACTTT. Translating gives CASSQEVQGGSLHF.

This chain links TRBV2 with TRBJ1-2; D possibly corresponds to TRBD1 (5 bases). V was trimmed by 4 bases and J by 7 bases, leaving 16 bases between them. Germline lookup yields CDR1 SNHLY and CDR2 FYNNEI. CDR3 length: 14 residues. The DNA for the CDR3 is TGTGCCAGCAGTGTTAGGGGTTATCAAGGTGGCTACACCTTC. This encodes CASSVRGYQGGYTF.

This clone has a handful of counts. The chain has TRBV7-9 and TRBJ2-7; 8 nucleotides agree with TRBD1. Germline lookup yields CDR1 SEHNR and CDR2 FQNEAQ (reference sequence). The ends lost 1 base at V and 7 bases at J; junction bases unmatched: 3. The CDR3 consists of 13 residues. The CDR3 protein is CASSLGTGREQYF. CDR3 coding DNA: TGTGCCAGCAGCTTAGGGACAGGGCGGGAGCAGTACTTC.

The chain uses TRBV5-1 and TRBJ2-5, with 8 bases fitting TRBD1. Germline CDR1 reads SGHRS; CDR2 reads YFSETQ. The CDR3 runs 14 residues. Germline trimming cut 4 bases from V and 1 base from J; bases unmatched to any gene: 3. The CDR3 region has the DNA TGCGCCAGCAGCCAGGGACAGGCCCAAGAGACCCAGTACTTC. This codes for CASSQGQAQETQYF.

The chain combines TRBV7-3 with TRBJ1-1; TRBD1 matches 8 bases. Germline V gives CDR1 SGHTA, CDR2 FQGTGA. CDR3 size: 12 residues. The V gene end was trimmed by 5 bases and the J gene end by 7 bases; junction bases not matched to a gene: 3. The chain's CDR3 is CASSPGQGEAFF. The DNA of the CDR3 is TGTGCCAGCAGCCCAGGACAGGGTGAAGCTTTCTTT.

The J gene is TRBJ1-1, the V gene TRBV5-6, with D tentatively TRBD1 (5 bases). The germline V and J ends were trimmed by 4 bases and 4 bases, with 17 bases remaining between them. CDR1 is SGHDT and CDR2 is YYEEEE in the germline V gene. This CDR3 contains 15 residues. DNA of the CDR3: TGTGCCAGCAGCCCTTATAGGGCCGGGGGCACTGAAGCTTTCTTT. It specifies CASSPYRAGGTEAFF.

The chain couples TRBV25-1 to TRBJ2-5; perhaps TRBD1 as D (5 bases). Germline V CDR1 and CDR2: MGHDK, SYGVNS. This CDR3 has 13 residues. V dropped 4 bases and J dropped 2 bases, with 8 bases sitting between them. The CDR3 sequence is CASSGDRQETQYF. CDR3 nucleotides: TGTGCCAGCAGTGGCGACAGACAAGAGACCCAGTACTTC. Full variable domain (outside the CDR3, taken from reference TRBV25-1 and TRBJ2-5): EADIYQTPRYLVIGTGKKITLECSQTMGHDKMYWYQQDPGMELHLIHYSYGVNSTEKGDLSSESTVSRIRTEHFPLTLESARPSHTSQYLCASSGDRQETQYFGPGTRLLVL.

V is TRBV19 and J is TRBJ2-2, with a tentative D call TRBD1 (5 bases). Between the trimmed V and J ends, which lost 9 bases and 5 bases, there was a span of 13 bases. The CDR3 has 13 amino acids. Germline V gene lookup returns CDR1 LNHDA and CDR2 SQIVND (reference sequence). The CDR3 sequence is CASGRAATGELFF. CDR3 DNA sequence: TGTGCCAGCGGCAGGGCTGCGACCGGGGAGCTGTTTTTT.

The chain carries TRBV5-1 and TRBJ2-5; 7 nucleotides agree with TRBD1. Trimming removed 3 bases from V and 2 bases from J; junction bases left unmatched: 16. This CDR3 spans 18 amino acids. CDR1 and CDR2 from the germline V gene are SGHRS and YFSETQ. This CDR3 reads CASSYTNPATGDQETQYF. In DNA form, the CDR3 reads TGCGCCAGCAGCTACACTAATCCAGCCACAGGGGATCAAGAGACCCAGTACTTC.

The CDR3 loop is CATSRVRSSGGEQYF. CDR3 bases: TGTGCCACCAGCAGAGTCCGTTCCTCAGGAGGCGAGCAGTACTTC. The chain uses TRBV15 and TRBJ2-7; D is possibly TRBD2 (5 bases). The CDR3 runs 15 residues. Per germline, CDR1 LNHNV and CDR2 YYDKDF (reference sequence). Trimming pared 1 base from V and 6 bases from J, leaving 16 bases between.

The chain joins TRBV5-6 to TRBJ1-2, with no clear D. Between the trimmed V and J ends, which lost 4 bases and 6 bases, there was a span of 10 bases. Looked up from germline, CDR1 is SGHDT and CDR2 is YYEEEE. This CDR3 has 12 amino acids. The DNA of the CDR3 is TGTGCCAGCAGCCAAGAATCCCATGGCTACACCTTC. The encoded protein is CASSQESHGYTF.

V and J are TRBV30 and TRBJ1-6, with 8 bases aligning to TRBD1. CDR1 and CDR2 from the germline V gene are GTSNPN and SVGIG (reference sequence). J lost 6 bases, V lost 6 bases, and 7 bases had no gene match. The CDR3 is 14 amino acids. CDR3 residues: CACHLGQGNSPLHF. CDR3 bases: TGTGCCTGCCACCTCGGACAGGGTAATTCACCCCTCCACTTT.

This sequence joins TRBV11-2 and TRBJ2-3, with TRBD2 matching over 9 bases. From germline, CDR1 is SGHAT and CDR2 FQNNGV. The CDR3 runs to 16 residues. Trimming cost V 5 bases and J 0 bases; bases outside gene matches: 6. The CDR3 sequence is CASSPRLAASTDTQYF. The CDR3 DNA reads TGTGCCAGCAGCCCGCGACTAGCGGCTAGCACAGATACGCAGTATTTT.

The chain employs TRBV29-1 and TRBJ2-3, with TRBD1 matching 9 bases. The length of the CDR3 is 13 residues. In germline, CDR1 is SQVTM, CDR2 ANQGSEA. V dropped 7 bases and J dropped 0; count of bases not matched to a gene: 2. The CDR3 protein is CSGTGASTDTQYF. CDR3 DNA sequence: TGCAGCGGGACAGGGGCTAGCACAGATACGCAGTATTTT.

This rearrangement joins TRBV7-9 to TRBJ1-4; no reliable D call. Germline V CDR1 and CDR2: SEHNR, FQNEAQ (reference sequence). Trimming cost V 1 base and J 4 bases, with 7 bases left between them. CDR3 length: 14 residues. The CDR3 sequence is CASSLEEYNEKLFF. CDR3 nucleotide sequence: TGTGCCAGCAGCTTAGAGGAGTATAATGAAAAACTGTTTTTT.

The chain joins TRBV7-2 to TRBJ2-7, with D perhaps matching TRBD1 (5 bases). Trimming removed 1 base at V and 3 bases at J, with 7 bases between. Germline values: CDR1 SGHTA, CDR2 FQGNSA. The CDR3 loop spans 13 amino acids. CDR3 in amino acids: CASSLVTGYEQYF. The CDR3 DNA reads as TGTGCCAGCAGCTTAGTAACAGGCTACGAGCAGTACTTC.

This clone counts as medium-sized. V gene TRBV29-1 combines with J gene TRBJ2-2; D ambiguous. CDR1 is SQVTM and CDR2 is ANQGSEA in the germline V gene. Trimming removed 1 base from V and 1 base from J, with 13 bases in between. CDR3 size: 16 residues. The CDR3 DNA reads as TGCAGCGTTGAAGCATGGGGTCCCCTGAACACCGGGGAGCTGTTTTTT. Translating it yields CSVEAWGPLNTGELFF.

The CDR3 region has the DNA TGTGCCAGCAGCTCCCAGGGAAACTATGGCTACACCTTC. Translated, it gives CASSSQGNYGYTF. J is TRBJ1-2 and V is TRBV7-9, with a possible D match to TRBD1 (5 bases). Trimming left V 4 bases short and J 2 bases short, with 8 bases between. From germline, CDR1 is SEHNR and CDR2 FQNEAQ (reference sequence). The CDR3 has 13 residues.

The chain recombines TRBV9 with TRBJ1-4; unclear D gene. The CDR3 has 15 amino acids. The V and J ends lost 0 bases and 3 bases respectively, with 9 bases between them. The V gene's germline CDR1 is SGDLS and CDR2 YYNGEE. This chain's CDR3 is CASSVDGEANEKLFF. CDR3 DNA sequence: TGTGCCAGCAGCGTAGACGGGGAGGCTAATGAAAAACTGTTTTTT.

About this clone itself: This sample also contains other DNA sequences that code for the same CDR3. This sequence joins TRBV7-9 and TRBJ1-4; 7 positions match TRBD1. Unmatched junction bases numbered 6, after V lost 4 bases and J lost 7 bases. The germline CDR1 and CDR2 sequences are SEHNR and FQNEAQ (reference sequence). The CDR3 length is 14 residues. CDR3 DNA: TGTGCCAGCAGCTCCCGGGACAGAGGTGAAAAACTGTTTTTT. This translates into CASSSRDRGEKLFF.

The J gene is TRBJ1-2, the V gene TRBV9, with D hard to call. Trimming pared 0 bases from V and 8 bases from J, leaving 14 bases between. The CDR3 spans 14 residues. Looked up from germline, CDR1 is SGDLS and CDR2 is YYNGEE. The CDR3 here is CASSVATGRRGYTF. CDR3 sequence (DNA): TGTGCCAGCAGCGTAGCTACGGGTCGGCGAGGCTACACCTTC.

This chain uses TRBV5-1 with TRBJ2-5; D is possibly TRBD1 or TRBD2 (6 bases each). Per the germline V gene, CDR1 is SGHRS and CDR2 is YFSETQ. Trimming took off 3 bases at V and 3 bases at J, with 12 bases between the two ends. The CDR3 runs 14 residues. In nucleotides, the CDR3 is TGCGCCAGCAGCTCGGGGGCCGGAAAAGAGACCCAGTACTTC. Translation gives CASSSGAGKETQYF.

The chain couples TRBV2 to TRBJ1-1, with 7 bases fitting TRBD1. CDR3 length: 14 amino acids. V lost 1 base and J lost 4; bases outside the gene matches: 3. Looked up from germline, CDR1 is SNHLY and CDR2 is FYNNEI. The CDR3 reads CASSEEAGGTEAFF. The CDR3 nucleotides read TGTGCCAGCAGTGAAGAGGCAGGGGGCACTGAAGCTTTCTTT.

The rearrangement links TRBV5-8 to TRBJ1-4; D not certain. The germline gives CDR1 SGHTS, CDR2 YDEGEE. V was trimmed by 6 bases and J by 6 bases, leaving 12 bases between them. The CDR3 consists of 13 residues. The CDR3: CASKWDTDEKLFF. CDR3 DNA sequence: TGTGCCAGCAAGTGGGATACTGATGAAAAACTGTTTTTT. Variable domain in full (rest from reference TRBV5-8 and TRBJ1-4): EAGVTQSPTHLIKTRGQQATLRCSPISGHTSVYWYQQALGLGLQFLLWYDEGEERNRGNFPPRFSGRQFPNYSSELNVNALELEDSALYLCASKWDTDEKLFFGSGTQLSVL.

The chain combines TRBV2 with TRBJ1-6, with D hard to call. The germline CDR1 and CDR2 sequences are SNHLY and FYNNEI. With 7 bases removed from V and 3 bases from J, the gap between germline ends came to 7 bases. This CDR3 has 13 residues. CDR3 protein: CASTDNYNSPLHF. The CDR3, as DNA: TGTGCCAGCACGGATAACTATAATTCACCCCTCCACTTT.